This TCR beta chain came from a study of vaccination and CD4 T cells after COVID-19. The treatment here: approximately nine-day PBMC culture with coronavirus spike peptide pools or control peptides (ViraFEST assay). Notes on this clonotype: Antigen unknown.

Cultured CD4+ T-cell DNA underwent Oncomine TCR Beta short-read sequencing. TCRdb used MiXCR to reprocess the PCR reads, holding one entry per CDR3 protein. The profile shows over 8,500 distinct CDR3 sequences, 55% to 70% of them singletons. This sequence was found in a human donor who had recovered from COVID-19. Sequencing was carried out using CD4+ T cells from blood, cultured in vitro.

CDR3 in amino acids: CASSLGGNSNQPQHF. The CDR3 DNA follows: TGTGCCAGCAGCTTAGGGGGGAATAGCAATCAGCCCCAGCATTTT. The chain uses TRBV7-2 and TRBJ1-5; TRBD1 might be the D (5 bases). There are 15 residues in the CDR3. Germline V gene lookup returns CDR1 SGHTA and CDR2 FQGNSA. V was cut by 1 base and J by 0 bases, with 7 bases left in between.